The rows below give T cell receptor beta chains drawn from one sample of a study of blood T cell repertoires in COVID-19. Only in-frame clones appear in the TCRdb table, and some are missing; sequencing was by immunoSEQ multiplex PCR. Among over 350,000 clones, roughly 89% were seen once, and the ten largest hold roughly 4%. What was sequenced was peripheral blood. The source of these receptors is a woman younger than 45 with acute or convalescent COVID-19. Each CDR3 is given with its conserved first and last residue. A D gene is named only where the DNA matches it firmly. Clone size appears in some rows only: once, few, many, or a class for an expanded clone.

>TRBV6-2/TRBV6-3|NA|NA|TRBJ2-5
CASSYHQQGRETQYF
TGTGCCAGCAGTTACCACCAACAGGGTCGGGAGACCCAGTACTTC
>TRBV7-3|NA|NA|TRBJ2-3
CASSLGLTSSDTQYF
TGTGCCAGCAGCTTAGGCCTGACTAGTTCCGATACGCAGTATTTT
>TRBV5-4|many|TRBD1|TRBJ1-2
CASSLQDRTDGYTF
TGTGCCAGCAGCCTCCAGGACAGGACTGATGGCTACACCTTC
>TRBV12-2|NA|NA|TRBJ1-6
CASLAGTGYSPLHF
TGTGCAAGTCTCGCCGGGACAGGGTACTCACCCCTCCACTTT
>TRBV12-3/TRBV12-4|NA|NA|TRBJ2-5
CASSLTGGETQYF
TGTGCCAGCAGTTTGACAGGTGGGGAGACCCAGTACTTC
>TRBV12-5|NA|NA|TRBJ2-3
CASGLRGTPSTDTQYF
TGTGCTAGTGGTTTGCGGGGTACTCCTAGCACAGATACGCAGTATTTT
>TRBV10-2|NA|NA|TRBJ2-1
CASSARGGEQFF
TGCGCCAGCAGTGCAAGGGGGGGTGAGCAGTTCTTC
>TRBV2|NA|TRBD1|TRBJ1-1
CARTQGFNTEAFF
TGTGCCAGGACACAGGGGTTCAACACTGAAGCTTTCTTT
>TRBV2|NA|NA|TRBJ2-1
CASSEEGGQFF
TGTGCCAGCAGTGAAGAAGGGGGGCAGTTCTTC
>TRBV29-1|NA|NA|TRBJ1-1
CSVEDVNTEAFF
TGCAGCGTTGAAGACGTAAACACTGAAGCTTTCTTT
>TRBV6-5|once|NA|TRBJ1-1
CASRRGFGVTEAFF
TGTGCCAGCAGAAGAGGGTTTGGGGTCACTGAAGCTTTCTTT
>TRBV19|once|NA|TRBJ1-3
CASSRRQESSGNTIYF
TGTGCCAGTAGTAGAAGACAGGAGAGCTCTGGAAACACCATATATTTT
>TRBV28|NA|TRBD1|TRBJ1-5
CASSPGQVMGQPQHF
TGTGCCAGCAGTCCCGGACAGGTTATGGGGCAGCCCCAGCATTTT
>TRBV28|NA|NA|TRBJ2-4
CASSQQEIAKNIQYF
TGTGCCAGCAGTCAACAGGAGATAGCCAAAAACATTCAGTACTTC
>TRBV11-3|NA|TRBD1|TRBJ2-5
CASSPGQNTQETQYF
TGTGCCAGCAGCCCGGGACAGAATACCCAAGAGACCCAGTACTTC
>TRBV6-5|NA|NA|TRBJ1-6
CASSLAVNSPLHF
TGTGCCAGCAGTTTGGCAGTAAATTCACCCCTCCACTTT
>TRBV14|NA|TRBD1|TRBJ2-3
CASSQGRWDREDTQYF
TGTGCCAGCAGCCAAGGGAGGTGGGACAGGGAAGATACGCAGTATTTT
>TRBV6-5|NA|NA|TRBJ1-6
CASSYSSVNSPLHF
TGTGCCAGCAGTTACTCGTCGGTAAATTCACCCCTCCACTTT
>TRBV7-2|NA|NA|TRBJ1-1
CASRRHVNTEAFF
TGTGCCAGCAGACGACACGTAAACACTGAAGCTTTCTTT
>TRBV5-1|NA|TRBD1|TRBJ1-3
CASSLQPGQPGSGNTIYF
TGCGCCAGCAGCTTGCAGCCGGGACAGCCGGGTTCTGGAAACACCATATATTTT
>TRBV19|NA|NA|TRBJ1-6
CASSNLLSDSPLHF
TGTGCCAGTAGTAATCTGCTATCGGATTCACCCCTCCACTTT
>TRBV6-5|NA|NA|TRBJ2-1
CASIRFPALPGQFF
TGTGCCAGCATAAGGTTTCCGGCCCTGCCGGGGCAGTTCTTC